This T cell receptor (beta chain) was identified during a study of blood T cell repertoires in COVID-19. Study context: Donors in the United States, Italy and Spain gave samples during acute or convalescent COVID-19. Nucleic acid was either cDNA or gDNA, and it came from T cells, B-cell-depleted T cells, or PBMCs.

The CDR3 has 14 amino acids. The V end was cut by 5 bases, the J end by 8 bases, with 18 bases between. In germline, CDR1 is MNHNS, CDR2 SASEGT. Authors' processing steps: Nucleated cell counts were estimated from reference gene primer amplification. Produced via immunoSEQ multiplex PCR; TCRdb's table is partial and in-frame only. Clonal size and the V and J genes are those of that table, whereas D and trimming came from the DNA. The data contain around 73,000 clones, over 75% of them singletons. This receptor was obtained from a woman in her sixties or seventies with acute or convalescent COVID-19. The chain couples TRBV6-1 to TRBJ1-2, with D perhaps matching TRBD1 (5 bases). Sequenced input: peripheral blood. The CDR3 region is CASSYFPGRKGYTF. CDR3 bases: TGTGCCAGCAGTTATTTCCCAGGGAGGAAAGGCTACACCTTC.